This TCR beta chain was captured by sequencing in a study of early T cells in non-severe SARS-CoV-2 infection. Study in general: The sequenced material was bulk RNA from unsorted whole blood, and its chains were unpaired.

The TCR library protocol was used to attach unique molecular identifiers. These identifiers were attached to individual cDNA molecules. MiXCR was run by TCRdb on the 5' RACE reads, yielding one entry per CDR3 protein. Found here are 46,000 or so distinct CDR3 sequences, 7% to 8% of them singletons; the top ten hold more than 7.5%. Study outcomes and limitations: A preference for anti-spike CD8 responses marked VDJdb matching, which missed private and CD4 specificities.

The germline V gene encodes CDR1 SGHDN and CDR2 FVKESK. The CDR3 runs 18 residues. The V and J ends lost 0 bases and 4 bases, in that order; junction bases with no gene match: 9. In regard to this clonotype: The antigen is not known.

What was sequenced was whole blood. The genes are TRBV14 and TRBJ1-5, with 10 bases fitting TRBD1. This TCR was sampled from an adult who was a healthcare worker with PCR-confirmed SARS-CoV-2 infection or an uninfected control (not recorded which). CDR3 sequence reads: CASSQEGTGDRTNQPQHF. CDR3 nucleotide sequence: TGTGCCAGCAGCCAAGAAGGGACAGGGGATCGGACAAATCAGCCCCAGCATTTT.